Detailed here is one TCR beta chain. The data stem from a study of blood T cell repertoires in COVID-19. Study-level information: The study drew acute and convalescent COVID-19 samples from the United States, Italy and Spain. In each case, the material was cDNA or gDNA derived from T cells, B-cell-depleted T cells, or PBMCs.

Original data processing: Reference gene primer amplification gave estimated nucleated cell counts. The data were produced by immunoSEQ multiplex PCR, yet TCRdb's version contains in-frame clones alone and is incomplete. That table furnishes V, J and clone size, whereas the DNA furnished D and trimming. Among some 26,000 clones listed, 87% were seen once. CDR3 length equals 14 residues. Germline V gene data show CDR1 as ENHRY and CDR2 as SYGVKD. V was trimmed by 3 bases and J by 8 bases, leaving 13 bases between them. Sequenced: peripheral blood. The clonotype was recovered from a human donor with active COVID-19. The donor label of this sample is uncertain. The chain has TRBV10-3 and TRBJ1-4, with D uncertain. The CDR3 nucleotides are TGTGCCATCAGTGAAGCCGGGGAGGAAGAAAAACTGTTTTTT. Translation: CAISEAGEEEKLFF.